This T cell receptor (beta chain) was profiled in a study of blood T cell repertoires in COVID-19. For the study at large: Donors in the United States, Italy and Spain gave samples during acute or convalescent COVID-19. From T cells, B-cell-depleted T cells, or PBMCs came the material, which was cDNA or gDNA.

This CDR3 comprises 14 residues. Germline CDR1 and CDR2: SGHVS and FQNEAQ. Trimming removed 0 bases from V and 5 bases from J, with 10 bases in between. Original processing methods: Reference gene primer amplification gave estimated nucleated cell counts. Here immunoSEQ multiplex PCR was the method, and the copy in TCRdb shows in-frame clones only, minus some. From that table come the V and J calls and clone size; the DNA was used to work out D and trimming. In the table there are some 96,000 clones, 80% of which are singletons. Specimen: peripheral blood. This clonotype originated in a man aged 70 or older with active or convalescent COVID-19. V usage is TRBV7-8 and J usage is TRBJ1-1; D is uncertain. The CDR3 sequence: CASSLALLRTEAFF. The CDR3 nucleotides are TGTGCCAGCAGCTTAGCTCTTCTCAGGACTGAAGCTTTCTTT.